The 13 T cell receptor beta chains in this list originate from one sample, sequenced in a study of response to subunit inactivated influenza vaccine. TCRdb recomputed calls from the RT-PCR reads with MiXCR, one row per CDR3 protein. The sample consists of over 750,000 distinct CDR3 sequences, roughly 20% of them appearing once. Sample: PBMCs from blood, taken 5 days after vaccination. The receptors come from a man aged 50 to 59 who received an inactivated influenza vaccine.

The chain links TRBV6-2 or TRBV6-3 to TRBJ2-3; the D is unclear. Trimming pared 4 bases from V and 6 bases from J, leaving 20 bases between. The CDR3 has 16 residues. Germline-derived CDR1 and CDR2 are MNHEY and SVGEGT. The CDR3 sequence is CASSFDYTGRMDTQYF. As DNA, the CDR3 is TGTGCCAGCAGTTTCGATTACACCGGTCGGATGGATACGCAGTATTTT.

In this sample, this clonotype turned up many times. The chain links TRBV29-1 to TRBJ2-1; D unresolved. V was pared by 6 bases and J by 6 bases, with 12 bases between. CDR1 and CDR2 from the germline V gene are SQVTM and ANQGSEA. The CDR3 length is 12 residues. CDR3 sequence: CSVPRSFNEQFF. The DNA for the CDR3 is TGCAGCGTCCCGAGGAGTTTCAATGAGCAGTTCTTC.

There are a few counts of this clonotype. The CDR3 spells CASSSSGGAEAFF. For the CDR3, the DNA is TGCGCCAGCAGCTCCTCGGGGGGCGCTGAAGCTTTCTTT. The chain is built from TRBV5-1 and TRBJ1-1, with D tentatively TRBD1 (6 bases). CDR1 SGHRS and CDR2 YFSETQ come from the germline V gene. The CDR3 loop spans 13 amino acids. V lost 3 bases, J lost 6 bases, and 12 bases lay in between.

The chain carries TRBV20-1 and TRBJ2-5, with 8 nucleotides matching TRBD2. The CDR3 is 15 amino acids. Germline V gene data show CDR1 as DFQATT and CDR2 as SNEGSKA (reference sequence). After removal of 0 bases from V and 4 bases from J, the junction contained 7 bases not matched to a gene. CDR3 loop: CSARDSREGAETQYF. CDR3 nucleotides: TGCAGTGCTAGAGATTCTCGGGAGGGAGCAGAGACCCAGTACTTC.

The chain links TRBV10-2 to TRBJ1-5, with D perhaps matching TRBD1 (5 bases). The germline gives CDR1 WSHSY, CDR2 SAAADI. The CDR3 is made up of 15 amino acids. V lost 6 bases to trimming and J lost 3 bases, with 15 bases between them. The CDR3 spells CASRLGATVNQPQHF. CDR3 in DNA: TGCGCCAGCAGGTTGGGTGCGACAGTCAATCAGCCCCAGCATTTT.

The chain is built from TRBV7-6 and TRBJ2-1; D unclear. The CDR3 totals 16 residues. Germline lookup yields CDR1 SGHVS and CDR2 FNYEAQ. Trimming pared 5 bases from V and 0 bases from J, leaving 14 bases between. The CDR3 DNA reads as TGTGCCAGCAGCCCAGTGGGCCCGGGCTCCTACAATGAGCAGTTCTTC. This encodes CASSPVGPGSYNEQFF.

CDR3 residues: CSAIRTSEAADTQYF. CDR3 nucleotide sequence: TGCAGTGCTATTCGGACTAGCGAGGCGGCAGATACGCAGTATTTT. The rearrangement joins TRBV20-1 to TRBJ2-3; TRBD2 matches 9 bases. This CDR3 has 15 amino acids. With 4 bases clipped from V and 4 bases from J, the junction kept 9 bases outside the gene matches. The V gene's germline CDR1 is DFQATT and CDR2 SNEGSKA (reference sequence).

This clonotype has only a few counts. The CDR3 nucleotides are TGTGCCAGCAGCGTAGTAACTAGCGGCTCCTACAATGAGCAGTTCTTC. Encoded protein: CASSVVTSGSYNEQFF. This chain links TRBV9 with TRBJ2-1; 8 nucleotides align to TRBD2. V gave up 0 bases and J gave up 0 bases; unmatched junction bases: 2. The CDR3 loop spans 16 amino acids. The germline gives CDR1 SGDLS, CDR2 YYNGEE.

The V call is TRBV29-1, the J call TRBJ2-7; 8 bases fit TRBD1. The CDR3 covers 16 residues. V gave up 1 base and J gave up 1 base; unmatched junction bases: 9. The germline V gene has CDR1 SQVTM and CDR2 ANQGSEA. This CDR3 is CSVEVYYRGVSYEQYF. For the CDR3, the DNA is TGCAGCGTTGAAGTGTACTACAGGGGGGTGTCCTACGAGCAGTACTTC.

This clonotype was counted a few times. The rearrangement links TRBV27 to TRBJ1-1; tentative D call: TRBD1 (5 bases). Germline CDR1 MNHEY, CDR2 SMNVEV (reference sequence). This CDR3 has 14 amino acids. The V and J ends lost 6 bases and 0 bases respectively, with 11 bases between them. The CDR3 coding sequence is TGTGCCAGCAGATTGACAGCAGTGAACACTGAAGCTTTCTTT. Its translation: CASRLTAVNTEAFF.

This clonotype was picked up a small number of times. The rearrangement links TRBV12-3 or TRBV12-4 to TRBJ2-5, with 11 positions matching TRBD1. Unmatched junction bases numbered 11, after V lost 6 bases and J lost 5 bases. This CDR3 spans 16 amino acids. The CDR3: CASRTGTGGNRETQYF. The CDR3 region has the DNA TGTGCCAGCAGGACCGGGACAGGGGGTAATCGGGAGACCCAGTACTTC.

The chain couples TRBV12-3 or TRBV12-4 to TRBJ2-3; D is possibly TRBD2 (6 bases). V lost 6 bases and J lost 2, with 18 bases in between. CDR3 size: 16 residues. This chain's CDR3 is CASRVFGGTSTDTQYF. In nucleotides, the CDR3 is TGTGCCAGCAGGGTCTTCGGGGGTACCTCCACAGATACGCAGTATTTT.

This chain connects TRBV30 to TRBJ2-1; the match to TRBD2 covers 7 bases. The CDR3 loop spans 14 amino acids. Germline values: CDR1 GTSNPN, CDR2 SVGIG (reference sequence). Losses at the gene ends were 3 bases for V and 5 bases for J; bases not matched to a gene: 7. The CDR3 sequence: CAWSPGLPNNEQFF. The CDR3 DNA is TGTGCCTGGAGCCCGGGACTACCGAACAATGAGCAGTTCTTC.